This T cell receptor (beta chain) is drawn from a study of blood T cell repertoires in COVID-19. Study summary: Nucleic acid was either cDNA or gDNA, and it came from T cells, B-cell-depleted T cells, or PBMCs.

This clone was picked up a small number of times. Seattle researchers signed up patients amid active infection and tracked them longitudinally. Authors' data handling: Amplification from reference gene primers served as the basis for estimated nucleated cell counts. Clones were sequenced by immunoSEQ multiplex PCR, and TCRdb holds only the in-frame ones, with some missing. V, J and clone size reflect that table, while D and trimming were determined from the DNA. Altogether under 200,000 clones are present, around 74% being singletons, with the ten largest covering approximately 7.6%. The sequence derives from a woman aged 60-75 years with COVID-19, enrolled during active disease. The specimen sequenced was peripheral blood.

The CDR3 DNA follows: TGTGCCAGCAGCCCAGCTAGCGCCGTGGCCACCGGGGAGCTGTTTTTT. Protein sequence: CASSPASAVATGELFF. This rearrangement joins TRBV5-5 to TRBJ2-2, with D maybe TRBD2 (6 bases). This CDR3 is 16 amino acids long. Germline CDR1 is SGHKS and CDR2 is YYEKEE (reference sequence). Trimming took 4 bases from V and 4 from J, leaving 17 bases between them.